One and the same sample provided the 23 T cell receptor beta chains below, sequenced in a study of T cells in Graves' hyperthyroidism and ophthalmopathy (dated by TCRdb to about 2019). Library prep was done by multiplex PCR. Sequencing relied on an Illumina HiSeq 2000. The TCR beta CDR3 regions were amplified from RNA transcripts. A first-round RT-PCR of the TCR CDR3 used the HTBI primer set with the Qiagen OneStep RT-PCR kit. TCRdb reworked the public reads: Q25 trimming with fastp, MiXCR clone assembly, productive beta chains retained. Rows with a matching CDR3 protein are joined into one entry that keeps the most common DNA and genes. Counted in this sample were approximately 690,000 distinct CDR3 sequences; less than 25% of them appeared once. The ten largest make up 34% of the sample. Sequences were obtained from blood. These receptors were obtained from a man under 40 with Graves' ophthalmopathy.

This clonotype has a handful of counts. V and J are TRBV6-5 and TRBJ2-1, with TRBD2 identical over 10 bases. The length of the CDR3 is 20 residues. The trim removed 1 base at V and 7 bases at J, leaving 19 bases unmatched. Per the germline V gene, CDR1 is MNHEY and CDR2 is SVGAGI. The CDR3 region is CASSYFLQKGTSGIGNEQFF. The CDR3 DNA follows: TGTGCCAGCAGTTACTTCCTTCAGAAAGGCACTAGCGGGATAGGGAATGAGCAGTTCTTC.

There are many counts of this clonotype. The rearrangement links TRBV7-8 to TRBJ2-7, with TRBD2 matching 8 bases. The CDR3 totals 15 residues. J gave up 2 bases and V 2 bases, and 5 bases lay outside the gene matches. CDR1 and CDR2 (germline): SGHVS, FQNEAQ. The DNA for the CDR3 is TGTGCCAGCAGCTTACTAGCGGGTGGCACCTACGAGCAGTACTTC. Amino acid sequence: CASSLLAGGTYEQYF.

This clonotype was detected once. The chain is built from TRBV6-1 and TRBJ2-7; D uncertain. Germline CDR1 MNHNS, CDR2 SASEGT. This CDR3 has 14 amino acids. The V end was cut by 4 bases, the J end by 2 bases, with 12 bases between. CDR3 DNA: TGTGCCAGCAGTGCCTTGGAGAGTGCCTACGAGCAGTACTTC. Protein: CASSALESAYEQYF.

The V and J genes are TRBV7-2 and TRBJ2-7; 7 nucleotides agree with TRBD2. J gave up 0 bases and V 1 base, and 6 bases lay outside the gene matches. The CDR3 extends over 16 amino acids. Germline V gene data show CDR1 as SGHTA and CDR2 as FQGNSA. The CDR3 sequence: CASSLVGSGYSYEQYF. The CDR3 DNA reads as TGTGCCAGCAGCTTAGTCGGTAGCGGGTACTCCTACGAGCAGTACTTC.

This clonotype appeared a few times. The chain uses TRBV20-1 and TRBJ2-1; 11 positions match TRBD1. The CDR3 is made up of 16 amino acids. The J segment lost 0 bases and the V segment lost 7 bases, leaving 8 bases of the junction unmatched. Germline CDR1 and CDR2: DFQATT and SNEGSKA (reference sequence). CDR3 sequence reads: CSGWDRGGVSYNEQFF. DNA of the CDR3: TGCAGTGGTTGGGACAGGGGGGGCGTCTCCTACAATGAGCAGTTCTTC.

Turning to this clonotype: At one boundary the junction diverges from the germline segment, which might be a read error. The chain combines TRBV6-4 with TRBJ2-5; D gene ambiguous. Germline assignment: CDR1 MRHNA and CDR2 SNTAGT. There are 14 residues in the CDR3. The CDR3 DNA follows: TGTGCCAGCAGTTACTCGTACCAGCAAGAGACCCAGTACTTC. Its translation: CASSYSYQQETQYF.

The chain uses TRBV20-1 and TRBJ1-6; D remains ambiguous. This CDR3 has 15 residues. Germline CDR1 and CDR2: DFQATT and SNEGSKA (reference sequence). Trimming left V 3 bases short and J 0 bases short, with 9 bases between. CDR3 DNA: TGCAGTGCTAGCCTGATGAACTCCTATAATTCACCCCTCCACTTT. Protein product: CSASLMNSYNSPLHF.

The gene calls are TRBV15 and TRBJ1-2; D remains unclear. V gave up 0 bases and J gave up 5 bases, with 22 bases separating them. Germline CDR1 reads LNHNV; CDR2 reads YYDKDF (reference sequence). The CDR3 contains 18 residues. CDR3 nucleotide sequence: TGTGCCACCAGCAGAGATAGGGAAGGTCGGATTCACCCTTATGGCTACACCTTC. Protein sequence: CATSRDREGRIHPYGYTF.

CDR3 sequence reads: CASSQDGTSGELYTQYF. The DNA for the CDR3 is TGTGCCAGCAGCCAAGATGGGACTAGCGGGGAGCTGTATACGCAGTATTTT. The chain joins TRBV3-1 to TRBJ2-3, with TRBD2 identical over 13 bases. Germline CDR1 and CDR2: LGHDT and YNNKEL (reference sequence). After removal of 0 bases from V and 7 bases from J, the junction contained 7 bases not matched to a gene. The CDR3 loop spans 17 amino acids.

This clonotype was detected many times. Written as DNA, the CDR3 is TGTGCCAGCAGATCGACTAGCGGGAGCACAGATACGCAGTATTTT. As protein: CASRSTSGSTDTQYF. The chain joins TRBV2 to TRBJ2-3, with TRBD2 matching 10 bases. The CDR3 is 15 amino acids. Trimming removed 6 bases from V and 0 bases from J; junction bases left unmatched: 3. Per germline, CDR1 SNHLY and CDR2 FYNNEI. Full variable domain (outside the CDR3, taken from reference TRBV2 and TRBJ2-3): EPEVTQTPSHQVTQMGQEVILRCVPISNHLYFYWYRQILGQKVEFLVSFYNNEISEKSEIFDDQFSVERPDGSNFTLKIRSTKLEDSAMYFCASRSTSGSTDTQYFGPGTRLTVL.

The chain recombines TRBV20-1 with TRBJ2-1; D call uncertain. CDR3 length: 13 residues. V was trimmed by 5 bases and J by 5 bases, leaving 13 bases between them. Per germline, CDR1 DFQATT and CDR2 SNEGSKA (reference sequence). The DNA of the CDR3 is TGCAGTGCTGGAGTCCCATACGACAATGAGCAGTTCTTC. It codes for CSAGVPYDNEQFF.

This clonotype has more than one count but fewer than ten. The chain joins TRBV5-1 to TRBJ2-2; 9 bases agree with TRBD2. V lost 8 bases and J lost 1; bases outside the gene matches: 9. The CDR3 is made up of 16 amino acids. The V gene's germline CDR1 is SGHRS and CDR2 YFSETQ. The CDR3 here is CASRLAGEKNTGELFF. In DNA, the CDR3 is TGCGCCAGTCGGTTAGCGGGAGAAAAGAACACCGGGGAGCTGTTTTTT. The whole variable domain, filled in from reference TRBV5-1 and TRBJ2-2, reads KAGVTQTPRYLIKTRGQQVTLSCSPISGHRSVSWYQQTPGQGLQFLFEYFSETQRNKGNFPGRFSGRQFSNSRSEMNVSTLELGDSALYLCASRLAGEKNTGELFFGEGSRLTVL.

This clonotype occurred many times. The chain joins TRBV11-2 to TRBJ1-1; D uncertain. V lost 2 bases and J lost 5, with 15 bases in between. The germline V gene encodes CDR1 SGHAT and CDR2 FQNNGV. The CDR3 runs 15 residues. The CDR3 protein is CASSLSAVGWTEAFF. The CDR3 nucleotides are TGTGCCAGCAGCTTATCCGCGGTGGGGTGGACTGAAGCTTTCTTT.

This clonotype was counted between two and nine times. This chain connects TRBV5-6 to TRBJ2-7; D is possibly TRBD1 (5 bases). Germline loops: CDR1 SGHDT, CDR2 YYEEEE. V lost 3 bases to trimming and J lost 6 bases, with 16 bases between them. There are 14 residues in the CDR3. The DNA of the CDR3 is TGTGCCAGCAGCTCGATGACAGATACCAGCGAGCAGTACTTC. Its protein is CASSSMTDTSEQYF.

The chain links TRBV25-1 to TRBJ2-3; D is perhaps TRBD2 (6 bases). The CDR3 sequence is 17 residues long. Looked up from germline, CDR1 is MGHDK and CDR2 is SYGVNS. V was cut by 5 bases and J by 7 bases, with 25 bases left in between. CDR3 DNA sequence: TGTGCCAGCAGTACCAGAGTGCGGGAACTAGGGGCGTATACGCAGTATTTT. Encoded protein: CASSTRVRELGAYTQYF.

This clonotype was picked up a small number of times. V is TRBV28 and J is TRBJ2-2; the D gene is possibly TRBD2 (5 bases). Per the germline V gene, CDR1 is MDHEN and CDR2 is SYDVKM. V was trimmed by 1 base and J by 1 base, leaving 7 bases between them. The CDR3 is 15 amino acids. The DNA of the CDR3 is TGTGCCAGCAGTTTATATCGGGGGAACACCGGGGAGCTGTTTTTT. This encodes CASSLYRGNTGELFF.

This chain links TRBV27 with TRBJ1-1; 8 bases fit TRBD1. This CDR3 has 20 amino acids. Unmatched junction bases numbered 23, after V lost 3 bases and J lost 5 bases. Germline assignment: CDR1 MNHEY and CDR2 SMNVEV (reference sequence). This CDR3 is CASSFLAPSPGTGQGTEAFF. CDR3 nucleotide sequence: TGTGCCAGCAGTTTTTTAGCTCCCTCCCCCGGGACAGGCCAAGGGACTGAAGCTTTCTTT.

This sequence joins TRBV12-3 or TRBV12-4 and TRBJ1-5; 8 positions agree with TRBD1. The CDR3 covers 15 residues. V lost 6 bases, J lost 6 bases, and 10 bases stayed unmatched. CDR3 nucleotide sequence: TGTGCCAGCAGCATCTACGGACAGGGAAGTCAGCCCCAGCATTTT. Its translation: CASSIYGQGSQPQHF.

The gene calls are TRBV15 and TRBJ2-7; TRBD1 might be the D (6 bases). From germline, CDR1 is LNHNV and CDR2 YYDKDF (reference sequence). This CDR3 is built from 16 residues. Deletions cut 1 base from V and 5 bases from J, with 18 bases between. CDR3 in DNA: TGTGCCACCAGCAGAGCTCCTTCTACAGGGCTGCACGAGCAGTACTTC. Its translation is CATSRAPSTGLHEQYF.

This clonotype was found many times. The CDR3 sequence is CASSPGTDEAFF. The CDR3 DNA is TGTGCCAGCTCACCTGGGACAGATGAAGCTTTCTTT. The chain is built from TRBV18 and TRBJ1-1; 7 positions match TRBD1. J lost 7 bases, V lost 3 bases, and 2 bases had no gene match. Germline CDR1 and CDR2: KGHSH and LQKENI. CDR3 size: 12 residues.

This clonotype was detected only a few times. CDR3 coding DNA: TGCGCCAGCAGCCTCAGGACTGGCTCGGGTCAGCCCCAGCATTTT. Translating it yields CASSLRTGSGQPQHF. The gene calls are TRBV4-1 and TRBJ1-5; D ambiguous. The V end was cut by 4 bases, the J end by 6 bases, with 16 bases between. This CDR3 region has 15 residues. Germline CDR1 MGHRA, CDR2 YSYEKL.

The rearrangement links TRBV25-1 to TRBJ2-5; the D gene could be TRBD1 or TRBD2 (5 bases each). Germline V gene data show CDR1 as MGHDK and CDR2 as SYGVNS. V gave up 2 bases and J gave up 4 bases, with 14 bases separating them. The CDR3 runs 15 residues. CDR3 in amino acids: CASSEGGAGVETQYF. For the CDR3, the DNA is TGTGCCAGCAGTGAAGGTGGGGCCGGGGTAGAGACCCAGTACTTC.

This clonotype was picked up many times. The V call is TRBV28, the J call TRBJ1-5, with D unclear. V shed 5 bases and J shed 10 bases, with 9 bases lying between them. The CDR3 length is 11 residues. Germline lookup yields CDR1 MDHEN and CDR2 SYDVKM. The chain's CDR3 is CASSATVPQHF. The DNA for the CDR3 is TGTGCCAGCAGTGCCACAGTCCCCCAGCATTTT.